This TCR beta chain was identified during a study of Ad26.COV2.S vaccination and SARS-CoV-2 variants. Study as a whole: Enrollment placed the donor in the COV1001 Ad26.COV2.S trial arm. Participants got Ad26.COV2.S intramuscularly, once or twice 56 days apart. Whole-study results and caveats: Comparable non-spike TCR breadth was observed in vaccine and placebo recipients.

The protocol was immunoSEQ multiplex PCR, while the TCRdb copy is restricted to in-frame clones and leaves out a portion. Here the sample spans roughly 380,000 clones, around 86% being singletons. The CDR3 sequence is 15 residues long. V shed 3 bases and J 0 bases; nucleotides not matched to a gene: 2. Germline loops: CDR1 SGHRS, CDR2 YFSETQ. Treatment given: over 15 received Ad26.COV2.S at low or high dose, single or two shots; roughly five received placebo; per-sample allocation not given. It was on day 63 after the first vaccine or placebo injection that samples were taken. Worth noting for this clone: Its antigen is still unknown.

The sequence came from a person aged 18-60 years who received the Ad26.COV2.S COVID-19 vaccine or a placebo. The chain is built from TRBV5-1 and TRBJ2-7, with 11 bases aligning to TRBD1. Sequenced here: peripheral blood, sampled in a trial of Ad26.COV2.S vaccine versus placebo. Here the CDR3 DNA reads TGCGCCAGCAGCTGGGGACAGGGGGGCTCCTACGAGCAGTACTTC. Amino acids: CASSWGQGGSYEQYF.